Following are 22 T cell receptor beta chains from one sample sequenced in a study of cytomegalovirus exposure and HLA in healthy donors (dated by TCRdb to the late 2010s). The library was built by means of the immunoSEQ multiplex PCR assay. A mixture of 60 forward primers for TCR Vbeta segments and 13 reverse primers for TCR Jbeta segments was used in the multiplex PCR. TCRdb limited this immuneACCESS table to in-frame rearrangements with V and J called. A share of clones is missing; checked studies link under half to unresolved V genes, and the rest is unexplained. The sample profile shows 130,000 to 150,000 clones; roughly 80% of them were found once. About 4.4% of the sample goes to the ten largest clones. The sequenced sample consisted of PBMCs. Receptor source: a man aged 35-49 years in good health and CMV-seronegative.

CDR3 sequence (DNA): TGTGCCAGCAGTGACACGGGACAGCCCCACGAGCAGTACTTC. This translates into CASSDTGQPHEQYF. V usage is TRBV6-5 and J usage is TRBJ2-7; 7 bases match TRBD1. This CDR3 comprises 14 residues. Germline loops: CDR1 MNHEY, CDR2 SVGAGI. Unmatched junction bases numbered 9, after V lost 5 bases and J lost 5 bases.

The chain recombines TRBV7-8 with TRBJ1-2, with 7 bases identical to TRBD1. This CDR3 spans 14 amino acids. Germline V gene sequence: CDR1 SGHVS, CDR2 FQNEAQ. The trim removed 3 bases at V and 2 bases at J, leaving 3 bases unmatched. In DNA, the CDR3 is TGTGCCAGCAGCTTGGGACAGAAAAACTATGGCTACACCTTC. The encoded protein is CASSLGQKNYGYTF.

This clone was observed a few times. The CDR3 protein is CASSDRRRQGEAFF. In DNA form, the CDR3 reads TGTGCCAGCAGCGACAGACGTCGCCAGGGTGAAGCTTTCTTT. This rearrangement joins TRBV11-2 to TRBJ1-1, with D possibly matching TRBD1 (5 bases). The germline V gene has CDR1 SGHAT and CDR2 FQNNGV. This CDR3 is built from 14 residues. Trimming took off 5 bases at V and 7 bases at J, with 17 bases between the two ends.

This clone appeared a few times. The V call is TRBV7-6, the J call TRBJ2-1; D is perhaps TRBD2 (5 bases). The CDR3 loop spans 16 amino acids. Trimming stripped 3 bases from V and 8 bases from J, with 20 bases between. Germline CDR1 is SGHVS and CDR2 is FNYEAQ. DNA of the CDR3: TGTGCCAGCAGCTTTAGGACGGGGAGCCGTTCGGATGAGCAGTTCTTC. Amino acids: CASSFRTGSRSDEQFF.

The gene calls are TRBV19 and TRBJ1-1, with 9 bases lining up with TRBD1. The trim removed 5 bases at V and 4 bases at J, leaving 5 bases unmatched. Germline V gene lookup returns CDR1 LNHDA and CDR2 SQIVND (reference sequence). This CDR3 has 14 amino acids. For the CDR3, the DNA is TGTGCCAGTAGTTCACAGGGGGCTGGCACTGAAGCTTTCTTT. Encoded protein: CASSSQGAGTEAFF.

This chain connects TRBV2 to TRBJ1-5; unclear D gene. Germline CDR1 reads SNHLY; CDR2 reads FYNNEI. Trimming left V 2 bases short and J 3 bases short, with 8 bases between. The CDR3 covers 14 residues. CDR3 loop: CASSESVFNQPQHF. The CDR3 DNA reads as TGTGCCAGCAGTGAAAGCGTCTTCAATCAGCCCCAGCATTTT. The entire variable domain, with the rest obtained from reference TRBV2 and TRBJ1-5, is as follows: EPEVTQTPSHQVTQMGQEVILRCVPISNHLYFYWYRQILGQKVEFLVSFYNNEISEKSEIFDDQFSVERPDGSNFTLKIRSTKLEDSAMYFCASSESVFNQPQHFGDGTRLSIL.

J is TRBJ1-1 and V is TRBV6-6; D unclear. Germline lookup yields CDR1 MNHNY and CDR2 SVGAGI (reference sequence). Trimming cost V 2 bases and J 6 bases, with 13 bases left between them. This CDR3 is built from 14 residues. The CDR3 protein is CASSYLGSSPEAFF. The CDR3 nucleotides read TGTGCCAGCAGTTACCTCGGGTCGAGCCCTGAAGCTTTCTTT.

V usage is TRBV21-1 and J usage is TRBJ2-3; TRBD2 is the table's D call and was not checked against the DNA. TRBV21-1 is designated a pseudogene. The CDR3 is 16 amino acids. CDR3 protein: CASSKIYGGSADTQYF. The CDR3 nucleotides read TGTGCCAGCAGCAAAATCTACGGGGGGAGTGCAGATACGCAGTATTTT.

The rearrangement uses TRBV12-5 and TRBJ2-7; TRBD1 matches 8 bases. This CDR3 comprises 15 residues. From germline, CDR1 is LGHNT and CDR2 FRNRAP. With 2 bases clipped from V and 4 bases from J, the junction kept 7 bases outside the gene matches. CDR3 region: CASGLLDRGYYEQYF. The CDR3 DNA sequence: TGTGCTAGTGGTTTGCTTGACAGGGGTTATTACGAGCAGTACTTC. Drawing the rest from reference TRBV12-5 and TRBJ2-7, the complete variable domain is DARVTQTPRHKVTEMGQEVTMRCQPILGHNTVFWYRQTMMQGLELLAYFRNRAPLDDSGMPKDRFSAEMPDATLATLKIQPSEPRDSAVYFCASGLLDRGYYEQYFGPGTRLTVT.

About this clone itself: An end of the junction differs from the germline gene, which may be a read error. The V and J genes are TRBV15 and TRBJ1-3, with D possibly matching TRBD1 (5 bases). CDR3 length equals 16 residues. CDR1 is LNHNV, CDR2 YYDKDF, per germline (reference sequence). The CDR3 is CATSGENRISGNTIYF. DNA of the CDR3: TGTGCCACCAGCGGAGAGAACAGGATCTCTGGAAACACCATATATTTT.

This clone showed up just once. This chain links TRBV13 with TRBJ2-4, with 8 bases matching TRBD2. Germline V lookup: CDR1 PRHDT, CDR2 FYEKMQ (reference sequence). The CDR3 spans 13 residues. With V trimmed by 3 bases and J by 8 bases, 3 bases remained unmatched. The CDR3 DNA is TGTGCCAGCAGCTTGGGAGCGGGGGACATTCAGTACTTC. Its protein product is CASSLGAGDIQYF. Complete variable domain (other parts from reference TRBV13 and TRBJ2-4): AAGVIQSPRHLIKEKRETATLKCYPIPRHDTVYWYQQGPGQDPQFLISFYEKMQSDKGSIPDRFSAQQFSDYHSELNMSSLELGDSALYFCASSLGAGDIQYFGAGTRLSVL.

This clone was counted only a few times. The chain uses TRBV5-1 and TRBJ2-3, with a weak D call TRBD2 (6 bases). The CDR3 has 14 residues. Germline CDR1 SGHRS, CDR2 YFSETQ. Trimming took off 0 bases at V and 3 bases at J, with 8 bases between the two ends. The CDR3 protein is CASSLGGVTDTQYF. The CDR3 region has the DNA TGCGCCAGCAGCTTGGGGGGGGTGACAGATACGCAGTATTTT.

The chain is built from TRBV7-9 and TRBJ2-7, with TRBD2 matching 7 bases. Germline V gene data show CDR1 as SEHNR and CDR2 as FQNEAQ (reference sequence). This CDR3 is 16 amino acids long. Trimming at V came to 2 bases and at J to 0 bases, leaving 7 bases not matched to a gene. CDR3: CASSLSSGANSYEQYF. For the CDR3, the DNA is TGTGCCAGCAGCTTATCGAGCGGGGCTAACTCCTACGAGCAGTACTTC. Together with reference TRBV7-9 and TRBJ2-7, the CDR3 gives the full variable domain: DTGVSQNPRHKITKRGQNVTFRCDPISEHNRLYWYRQTLGQGPEFLTYFQNEAQLEKSRLLSDRFSAERPKGSFSTLEIQRTEQGDSAMYLCASSLSSGANSYEQYFGPGTRLTVT.

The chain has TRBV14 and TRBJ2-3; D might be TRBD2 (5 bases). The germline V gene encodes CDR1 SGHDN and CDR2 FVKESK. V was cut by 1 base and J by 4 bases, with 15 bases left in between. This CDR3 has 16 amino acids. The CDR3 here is CASSQVQGSWADTQYF. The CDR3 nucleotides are TGTGCCAGCAGCCAAGTTCAAGGGAGTTGGGCAGATACGCAGTATTTT.

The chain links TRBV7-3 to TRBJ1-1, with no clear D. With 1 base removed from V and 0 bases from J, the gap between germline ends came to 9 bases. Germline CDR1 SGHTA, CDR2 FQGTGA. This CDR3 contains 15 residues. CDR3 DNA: TGTGCCAGCAGCTTAATTAGGGAGATGAACACTGAAGCTTTCTTT. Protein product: CASSLIREMNTEAFF.

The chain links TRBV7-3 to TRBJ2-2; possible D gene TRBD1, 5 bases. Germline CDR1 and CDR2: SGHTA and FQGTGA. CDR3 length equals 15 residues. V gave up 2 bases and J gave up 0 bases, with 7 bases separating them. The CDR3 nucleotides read TGTGCCAGCAGCTTAGGGGCATCGAACACCGGGGAGCTGTTTTTT. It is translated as CASSLGASNTGELFF.

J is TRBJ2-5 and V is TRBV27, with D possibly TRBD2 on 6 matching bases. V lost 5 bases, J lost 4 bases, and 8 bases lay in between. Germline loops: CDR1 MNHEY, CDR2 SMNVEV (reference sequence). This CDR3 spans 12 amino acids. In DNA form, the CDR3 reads TGTGCCAGCAGTGGAGGGAGAGAGACCCAGTACTTC. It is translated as CASSGGRETQYF.

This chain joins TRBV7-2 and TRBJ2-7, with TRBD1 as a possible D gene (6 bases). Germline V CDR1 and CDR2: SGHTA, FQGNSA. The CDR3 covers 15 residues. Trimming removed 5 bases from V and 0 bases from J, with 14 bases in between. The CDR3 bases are TGTGCCAGCAGCCTAACAGGACAGCTCTCCTACGAGCAGTACTTC. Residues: CASSLTGQLSYEQYF.

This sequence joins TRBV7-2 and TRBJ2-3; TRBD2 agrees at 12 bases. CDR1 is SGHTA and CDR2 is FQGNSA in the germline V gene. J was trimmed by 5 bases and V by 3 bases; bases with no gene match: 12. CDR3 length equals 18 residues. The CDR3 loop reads CASSFPETSGGLGDTQYF. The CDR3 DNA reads TGTGCCAGCAGCTTTCCCGAGACTAGCGGGGGTTTGGGAGATACGCAGTATTTT.

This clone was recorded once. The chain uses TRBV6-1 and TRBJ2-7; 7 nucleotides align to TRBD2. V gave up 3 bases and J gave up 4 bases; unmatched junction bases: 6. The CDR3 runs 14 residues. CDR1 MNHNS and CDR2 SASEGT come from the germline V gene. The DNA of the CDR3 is TGTGCCAGCAGTGATGGCCGGGGGGTTTACGAGCAGTACTTC. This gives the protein CASSDGRGVYEQYF.

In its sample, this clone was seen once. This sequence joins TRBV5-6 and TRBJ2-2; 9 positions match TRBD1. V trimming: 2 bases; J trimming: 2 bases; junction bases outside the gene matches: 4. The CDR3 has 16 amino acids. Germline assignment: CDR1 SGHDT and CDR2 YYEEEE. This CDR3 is CASSFLGQGNTGELFF. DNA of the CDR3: TGTGCCAGCAGCTTTTTGGGACAGGGCAACACCGGGGAGCTGTTTTTT.

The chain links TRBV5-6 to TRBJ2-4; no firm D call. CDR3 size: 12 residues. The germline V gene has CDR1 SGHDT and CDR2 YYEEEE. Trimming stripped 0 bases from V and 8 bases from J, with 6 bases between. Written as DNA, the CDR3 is TGTGCCAGCAGCTTGGAGCCCCACATTCAGTACTTC. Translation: CASSLEPHIQYF. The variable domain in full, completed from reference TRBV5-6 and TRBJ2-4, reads DAGVTQSPTHLIKTRGQQVTLRCSPKSGHDTVSWYQQALGQGPQFIFQYYEEEERQRGNFPDRFSGHQFPNYSSELNVNALLLGDSALYLCASSLEPHIQYFGAGTRLSVL.